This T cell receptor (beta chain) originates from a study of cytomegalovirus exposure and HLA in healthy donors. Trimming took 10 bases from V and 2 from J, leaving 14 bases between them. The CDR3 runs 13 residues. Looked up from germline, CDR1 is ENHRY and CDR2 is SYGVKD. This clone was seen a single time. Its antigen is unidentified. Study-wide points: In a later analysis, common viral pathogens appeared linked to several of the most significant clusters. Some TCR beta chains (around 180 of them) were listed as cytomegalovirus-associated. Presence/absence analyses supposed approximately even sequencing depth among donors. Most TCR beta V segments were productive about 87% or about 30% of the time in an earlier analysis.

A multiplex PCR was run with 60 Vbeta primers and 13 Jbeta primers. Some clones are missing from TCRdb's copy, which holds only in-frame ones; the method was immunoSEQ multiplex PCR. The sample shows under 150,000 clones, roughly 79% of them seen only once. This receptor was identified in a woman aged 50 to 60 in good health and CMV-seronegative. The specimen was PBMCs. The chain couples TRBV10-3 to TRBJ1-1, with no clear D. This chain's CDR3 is CASQYTRNTEAFF. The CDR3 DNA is TGTGCCAGCCAATACACACGTAACACTGAAGCTTTCTTT.